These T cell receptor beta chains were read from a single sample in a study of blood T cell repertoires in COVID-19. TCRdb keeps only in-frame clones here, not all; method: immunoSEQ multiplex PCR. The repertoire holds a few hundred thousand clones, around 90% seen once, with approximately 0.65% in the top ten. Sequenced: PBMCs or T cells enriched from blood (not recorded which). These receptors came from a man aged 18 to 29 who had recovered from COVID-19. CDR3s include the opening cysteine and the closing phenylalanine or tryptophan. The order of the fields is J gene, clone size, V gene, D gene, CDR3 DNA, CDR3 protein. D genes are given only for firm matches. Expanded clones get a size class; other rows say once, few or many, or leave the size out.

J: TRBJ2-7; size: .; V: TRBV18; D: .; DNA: TGTGCCAGCTCACCAGCCAAGGGTCCAGCGGAAGAGCAGTACTTC; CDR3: CASSPAKGPAEEQYF
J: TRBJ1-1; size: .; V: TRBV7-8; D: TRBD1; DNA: TGTGCCAGCAGCCTACGACAGGGTGGCACTGAAGCTTTCTTT; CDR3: CASSLRQGGTEAFF
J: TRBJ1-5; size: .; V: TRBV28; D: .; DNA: TGTGCCAGCAGTCTCGGACAAGGCAATCAGCCCCAGCATTTT; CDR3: CASSLGQGNQPQHF
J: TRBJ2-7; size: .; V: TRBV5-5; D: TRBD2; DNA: TGTGCCAGCAGCCCCTGGACTAGAACCTACGAGCAGTACTTC; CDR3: CASSPWTRTYEQYF
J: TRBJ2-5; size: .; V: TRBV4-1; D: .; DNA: TGCGCCAGCAGCTCTCGACAGCAAGAGACCCAGTACTTC; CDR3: CASSSRQQETQYF
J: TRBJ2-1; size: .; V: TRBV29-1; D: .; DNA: TGCAGCGTTCTCCCAACCCCCCGGGGGAATGAGCAGTTCTTC; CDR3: CSVLPTPRGNEQFF
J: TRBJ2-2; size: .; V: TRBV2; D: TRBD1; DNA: TGTGCCAGCAGCGGGGACAGGGCCTACACCGGGGAGCTGTTTTTT; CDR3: CASSGDRAYTGELFF
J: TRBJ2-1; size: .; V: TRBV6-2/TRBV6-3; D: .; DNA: TGTGCCAGCAGTTCCCCAGCGGTCAATGAGCAGTTCTTC; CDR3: CASSSPAVNEQFF
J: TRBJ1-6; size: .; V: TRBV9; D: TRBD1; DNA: TGTGCCACCTCGCAGGGGGATCGGTCACCCCTCCACTTT; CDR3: CATSQGDRSPLHF
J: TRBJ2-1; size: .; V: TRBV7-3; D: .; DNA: TGTGCCAGCAGCTTAAACAGGGACAATGAGCAGTTCTTC; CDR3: CASSLNRDNEQFF
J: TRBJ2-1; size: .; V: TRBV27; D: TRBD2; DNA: TGTGCCAGCAAGAAGGCGCCGCGCGGCGGGAGATCCTACAATGAGCAGTTCTTC; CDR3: CASKKAPRGGRSYNEQFF
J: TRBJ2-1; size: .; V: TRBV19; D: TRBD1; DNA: TGTGCCACGGCGACAGGGCCGGCCAATGAGCAGTTCTTC; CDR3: CATATGPANEQFF
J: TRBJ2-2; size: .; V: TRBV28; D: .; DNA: TGTGCCAGCAGTTTAGGGGAGACCGGGGAGCTGTTTTTT; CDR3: CASSLGETGELFF
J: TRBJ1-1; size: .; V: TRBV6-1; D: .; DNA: TGTGCCAGCAGTGAACAGGGCTGGGTCACTGAAGCTTTCTTT; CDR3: CASSEQGWVTEAFF
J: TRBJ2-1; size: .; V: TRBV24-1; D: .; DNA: TGTGCCACCAGCTACGGGATAAAAGACAATGAGCAGTTCTTC; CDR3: CATSYGIKDNEQFF
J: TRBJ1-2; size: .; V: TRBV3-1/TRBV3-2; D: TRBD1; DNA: TGTGCCAGCAGCCTGACAGGGTCCGGCTACACCTTC; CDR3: CASSLTGSGYTF
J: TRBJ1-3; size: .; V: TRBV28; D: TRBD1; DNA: TGTGCCAGCAGTTCGGGACAGGGCTTCTCTGGAAACACCATATATTTT; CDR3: CASSSGQGFSGNTIYF
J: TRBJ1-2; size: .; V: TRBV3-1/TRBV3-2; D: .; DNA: TGTGCCAGCAGCCAAGGCCTCCGGGGAAATGGCTACACCTTC; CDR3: CASSQGLRGNGYTF
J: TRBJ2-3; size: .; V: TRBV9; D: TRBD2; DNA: TGTGCCAGCAGCGTAGGACTAGCGGGAGATATCCCAACGCAGTATTTT; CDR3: CASSVGLAGDIPTQYF
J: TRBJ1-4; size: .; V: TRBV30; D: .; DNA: TGTGCCTGGAGCGAGAATGAAAAACTGTTTTTT; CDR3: CAWSENEKLFF
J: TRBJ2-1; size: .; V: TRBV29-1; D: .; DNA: TGCAGCGGGGCCAGGGTGAGCTCCTACAATGAGCAGTTCTTC; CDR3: CSGARVSSYNEQFF
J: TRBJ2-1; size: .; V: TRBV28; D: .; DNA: TGTGCCAGCAGTTTGTTGAGTAACTCCTACAATGAGCAGTTCTTC; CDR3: CASSLLSNSYNEQFF
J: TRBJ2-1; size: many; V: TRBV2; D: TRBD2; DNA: TGTGCCAGCAGCAGTAGGACTAGCGGGATAGAGCAGTTCTTC; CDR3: CASSSRTSGIEQFF
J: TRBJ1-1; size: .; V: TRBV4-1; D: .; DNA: TGCGCCAGCAGCCAAGATCTTTGGCGGAGTTTTATGAACACTGAAGCTTTCTTT; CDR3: CASSQDLWRSFMNTEAFF
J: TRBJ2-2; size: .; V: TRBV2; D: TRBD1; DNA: TGTGCCAGCAGTGAAACCTACAGGGGCCCAGGGACCGGGGAGCTGTTTTTT; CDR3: CASSETYRGPGTGELFF
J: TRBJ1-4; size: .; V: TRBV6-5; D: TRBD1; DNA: TGTGCCAGCAGCCGGGACAGGGTTTTTGAAAAACTGTTTTTT; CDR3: CASSRDRVFEKLFF
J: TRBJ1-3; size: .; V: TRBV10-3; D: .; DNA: TGTGCCATCAATTCGAAGCCTGGAAACACCATATATTTT; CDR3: CAINSKPGNTIYF
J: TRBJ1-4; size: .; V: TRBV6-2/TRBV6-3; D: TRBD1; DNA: TGTGCCAGCAGTTCCCCGGGACAGGGGGACGAAAAACTGTTTTTT; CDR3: CASSSPGQGDEKLFF
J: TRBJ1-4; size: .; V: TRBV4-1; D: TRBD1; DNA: TGCGCCAGCAGCCAAGATCCGCGGACAGGGGGACGGGAAAAACTGTTTTTT; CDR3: CASSQDPRTGGREKLFF
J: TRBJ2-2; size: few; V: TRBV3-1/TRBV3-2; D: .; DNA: TGTGCCAGCAGCCAAGAAGTGGGGGCGGGGAACACCGGGGAGCTGTTTTTT; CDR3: CASSQEVGAGNTGELFF
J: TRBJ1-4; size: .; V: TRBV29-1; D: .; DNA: TGCAGCGTAGTCACAGCTTCTGCAACTAATGAAAAACTGTTTTTT; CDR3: CSVVTASATNEKLFF
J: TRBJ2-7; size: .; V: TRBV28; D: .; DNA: TGTGCCAGCAGTTTTCCGGGTAACGGCGAGCAGTACTTC; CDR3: CASSFPGNGEQYF
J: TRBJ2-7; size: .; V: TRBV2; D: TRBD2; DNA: TGTGCCAGCAGGGCCGAGGGACTAGCCGACGAGCAGTACTTC; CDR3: CASRAEGLADEQYF
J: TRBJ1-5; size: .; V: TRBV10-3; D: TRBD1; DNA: TGTGCCATCAGTGAGTCTACAGGGGATCAGCCCCAGCATTTT; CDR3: CAISESTGDQPQHF
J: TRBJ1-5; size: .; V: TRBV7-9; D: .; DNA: TGTGCCAGCAGGCTTAAGGACAGACCCAATCAGCCCCAGCATTTT; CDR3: CASRLKDRPNQPQHF
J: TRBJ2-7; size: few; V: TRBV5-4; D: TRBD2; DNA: TGTGCCAGCAGCTCCGGGACTAGTCTCGTCCGGTCCTACGAGCAGTACTTC; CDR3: CASSSGTSLVRSYEQYF
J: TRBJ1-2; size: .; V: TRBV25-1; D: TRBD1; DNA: TGTGCCAGCAGTGCCCCCGGGACAGGGGGTAGTGGCTACACCTTC; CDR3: CASSAPGTGGSGYTF
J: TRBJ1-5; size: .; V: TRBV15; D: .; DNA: TGTGCCACCAGCAGGGAAGACAGCAAAAACAATCAGCCCCAGCATTTT; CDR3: CATSREDSKNNQPQHF
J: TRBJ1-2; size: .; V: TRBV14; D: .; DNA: TGTGCCAGCAGCCCTAACCCGACAGCAAGGGACTATGGCTACACCTTC; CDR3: CASSPNPTARDYGYTF
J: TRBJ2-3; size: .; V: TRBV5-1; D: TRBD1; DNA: TGCGCCAGCAGGACGGACAGGGGATTTGGTCTTTGGTCTTCAGATACGCAGTATTTT; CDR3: CASRTDRGFGLWSSDTQYF
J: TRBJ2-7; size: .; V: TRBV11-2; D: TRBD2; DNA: TGTGCCAGCAGCTACCCTCTAGCGGGGGTGGGCTACGAGCAGTACTTC; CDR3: CASSYPLAGVGYEQYF
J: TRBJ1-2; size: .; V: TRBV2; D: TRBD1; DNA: TGTGCCAGCAGCAAAGGGACAGGGGAGATTGATGGCTACACCTTC; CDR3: CASSKGTGEIDGYTF
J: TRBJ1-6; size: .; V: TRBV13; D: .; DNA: TGTGCCAGCAGCCCAGAGGGTGTCAGACATTCACCCCTCCACTTT; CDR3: CASSPEGVRHSPLHF
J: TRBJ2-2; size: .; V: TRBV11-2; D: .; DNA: TGTGCCAGCAGCTTAGCCCCCTCAGGGGTCACCGGGGAGCTGTTTTTT; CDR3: CASSLAPSGVTGELFF
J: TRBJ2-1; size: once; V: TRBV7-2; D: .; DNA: TGTGCCAGCAGCCTAAGGGAGAGCTCCTACAATGAGCAGTTCTTC; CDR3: CASSLRESSYNEQFF
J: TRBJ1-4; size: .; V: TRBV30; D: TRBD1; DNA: TGTGCCTGGAGCGCCCAGGACAGGACTAATGAAAAACTGTTTTTT; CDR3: CAWSAQDRTNEKLFF
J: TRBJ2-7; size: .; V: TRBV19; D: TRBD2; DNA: TGTGCCAGTAAAAGACTAGCAAATTCCTACGAGCAGTACTTC; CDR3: CASKRLANSYEQYF
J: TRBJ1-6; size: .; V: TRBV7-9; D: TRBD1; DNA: TGTGCCAGCAGCTTACTTGAGGGGGCCGATTCACCCCTCCACTTT; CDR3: CASSLLEGADSPLHF
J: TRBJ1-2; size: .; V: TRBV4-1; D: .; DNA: TGCGCCAGCAGCCAAGTCGAGGTTCCTTATGGCTACACCTTC; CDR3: CASSQVEVPYGYTF
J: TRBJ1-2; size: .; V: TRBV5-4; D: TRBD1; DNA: TGTGCCAGCAGCCAACAGGGGGTGGAAGGCTACACCTTC; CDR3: CASSQQGVEGYTF
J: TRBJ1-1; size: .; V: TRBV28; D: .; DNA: TGTGCCAGCAGTTTTACGGGGGGCCCAACTGAAGCTTTCTTT; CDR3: CASSFTGGPTEAFF
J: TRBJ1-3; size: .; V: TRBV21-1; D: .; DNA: TGTGCCAGCAGCAAAGCGCCGAACCCTTGGACTCTTGGAAACACCATATATTTT; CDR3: CASSKAPNPWTLGNTIYF
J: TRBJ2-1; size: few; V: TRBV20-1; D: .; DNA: TGCAGTGCTAGTGCAAACAGGGTTCAGAGCAATGAGCAGTTCTTC; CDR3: CSASANRVQSNEQFF
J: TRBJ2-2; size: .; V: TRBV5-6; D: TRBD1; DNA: TGTGCCAGCAGCTTGGTGGGACAGGGTTCGGCCGGGGAGCTGTTTTTT; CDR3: CASSLVGQGSAGELFF
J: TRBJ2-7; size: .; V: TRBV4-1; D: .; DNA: TGCGCCAGCACCATCGACAGGACATCCTACGAGCAGTACTTC; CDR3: CASTIDRTSYEQYF
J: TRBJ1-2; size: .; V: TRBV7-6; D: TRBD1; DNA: TGTGCCAGCAGCCCAGGACAGGGGGCGCTCCGCTATGGCTACACCTTC; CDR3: CASSPGQGALRYGYTF
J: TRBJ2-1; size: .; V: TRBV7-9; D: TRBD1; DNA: TGTGCCAGCAGCTTATCGACAGGGGTTAATGAGCAGTTCTTC; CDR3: CASSLSTGVNEQFF